These 18 T cell receptor beta chains share one sample of origin, sequenced in a study of cytomegalovirus exposure and HLA in healthy donors. Amplification used 60 Vbeta primers and 13 Jbeta primers. Assay used: immunoSEQ multiplex PCR; TCRdb lists only in-frame clones, some missing. This table holds just over 60,000 clones. The sequenced sample consisted of PBMCs. The source of these receptors is a man aged 25 to 40 in good health and CMV-seropositive.

CDR3 sequence (DNA): TGTGCCTGGAGGCTGTCAGGGAAAGGCTACACCTTC. The encoded protein is CAWRLSGKGYTF. The gene calls are TRBV30 and TRBJ1-2; tentatively, D is TRBD1 (5 bases). The CDR3 length is 12 residues. CDR1 is GTSNPN and CDR2 is SVGIG in the germline V gene (reference sequence). V gave up 3 bases and J gave up 8 bases, with 13 bases separating them.

The chain recombines TRBV2 with TRBJ1-5, with D hard to call. V was cut by 6 bases and J by 0 bases, with 12 bases left in between. The CDR3 extends over 15 amino acids. Looked up from germline, CDR1 is SNHLY and CDR2 is FYNNEI. CDR3 nucleotides: TGTGCCAGCAGCTACGACACTCATAGCAATCAGCCCCAGCATTTT. Encoded protein: CASSYDTHSNQPQHF.

V gene TRBV6-6 combines with J gene TRBJ2-7, with a possible D match to TRBD1 (6 bases). The CDR3 extends over 12 amino acids. The germline V gene encodes CDR1 MNHNY and CDR2 SVGAGI (reference sequence). V lost 2 bases to trimming and J lost 6 bases, with 8 bases between them. The CDR3 DNA reads as TGTGCCAGCAGTTACGGCAGGGGCGAGCAGTACTTC. Amino acid sequence: CASSYGRGEQYF.

Turning to this clone: Relative to the germline gene, one junction end is altered; a read error may explain this. This sample includes further DNA sequences coding for the same CDR3. The gene calls are TRBV4-2 and TRBJ1-6, with a weak D call TRBD1 (6 bases). This CDR3 is 16 amino acids long. Per the germline V gene, CDR1 is LGHNA and CDR2 is YNFKEQ. CDR3 nucleotide sequence: TGTGCCAGCAGCCAAGGGCGGACAGCTTCTAATTCACCCCTACACTTT. This codes for CASSQGRTASNSPLHF.

With regard to this clone: A junction boundary mismatches the germline segment, possibly from a read error. The genes are TRBV30 and TRBJ1-5; 9 positions match TRBD1. Germline CDR1 is GTSNPN and CDR2 is SVGIG (reference sequence). CDR3 length equals 14 residues. The chain's CDR3 is CAWTPGQGSQHQHF. CDR3 coding DNA: TGTGCCTGGACTCCGGGACAGGGAAGCCAGCACCAGCATTTT. Variable domain in full (rest from reference TRBV30 and TRBJ1-5): SQTIHQWPATLVQPVGSPLSLECTVEGTSNPNLYWYRQAAGRGLQLLFYSVGIGQISSEVPQNLSASRPQDRQFILSSKKLLLSDSGFYLCAWTPGQGSQHQHFGDGTRLSIL.

V usage is TRBV7-8 and J usage is TRBJ2-1; D unresolved. The CDR3 extends over 15 amino acids. Between the trimmed V and J ends, which lost 3 bases and 2 bases, there was a span of 11 bases. Germline assignment: CDR1 SGHVS and CDR2 FQNEAQ. CDR3 in amino acids: CASSLRTETYNEQFF. The CDR3 DNA sequence: TGTGCCAGCAGCTTGCGCACCGAGACCTACAATGAGCAGTTCTTC.

The chain employs TRBV11-3 and TRBJ1-5, with no clear D. V was cut by 1 base and J by 9 bases, with 10 bases left in between. The CDR3 is 13 residues long. The germline gives CDR1 SGHNT, CDR2 YENEEA. The CDR3 protein is CASSLGRSSPQHF. The CDR3 DNA is TGTGCCAGCAGCTTAGGACGGAGCTCGCCCCAGCATTTT.

V and J are TRBV5-1 and TRBJ2-3, with TRBD2 as a possible D gene (5 bases). The germline CDR1 and CDR2 sequences are SGHRS and YFSETQ. This CDR3 comprises 15 residues. Trimming stripped 4 bases from V and 4 bases from J, with 16 bases between. Here the CDR3 DNA reads TGCGCCAGCAGCCGAACACCCAACGGGGCAGATACGCAGTATTTT. Residues: CASSRTPNGADTQYF. Combining the CDR3 with reference TRBV5-1 and TRBJ2-3 gives the whole variable domain KAGVTQTPRYLIKTRGQQVTLSCSPISGHRSVSWYQQTPGQGLQFLFEYFSETQRNKGNFPGRFSGRQFSNSRSEMNVSTLELGDSALYLCASSRTPNGADTQYFGPGTRLTVL.

This chain joins TRBV4-1 and TRBJ2-5, with TRBD1 matching 9 bases. This CDR3 has 14 amino acids. The trim removed 3 bases at V and 4 bases at J, leaving 3 bases unmatched. Germline CDR1 reads MGHRA; CDR2 reads YSYEKL. CDR3 residues: CASSQDRGLETQYF. In nucleotides, the CDR3 is TGCGCCAGCAGCCAGGACAGGGGTTTAGAGACCCAGTACTTC.

The chain is built from TRBV5-1 and TRBJ2-2; the match to TRBD2 covers 10 bases. The CDR3 loop spans 17 amino acids. Trimming cost V 4 bases and J 0 bases; bases outside gene matches: 6. Germline CDR1 and CDR2: SGHRS and YFSETQ. CDR3 protein: CASSPTSGAPNTGELFF. In DNA form, the CDR3 reads TGCGCCAGCAGCCCCACTAGCGGGGCTCCGAACACCGGGGAGCTGTTTTTT. Complete variable domain (other parts from reference TRBV5-1 and TRBJ2-2): KAGVTQTPRYLIKTRGQQVTLSCSPISGHRSVSWYQQTPGQGLQFLFEYFSETQRNKGNFPGRFSGRQFSNSRSEMNVSTLELGDSALYLCASSPTSGAPNTGELFFGEGSRLTVL.

This chain connects TRBV2 to TRBJ2-7; 10 bases fit TRBD2. This CDR3 has 15 residues. Germline-derived CDR1 and CDR2 are SNHLY and FYNNEI. Trimming cost V 4 bases and J 5 bases; bases outside gene matches: 8. This CDR3 reads CASSGLAGVVHEQYF. In DNA, the CDR3 is TGTGCCAGCAGTGGGCTAGCGGGAGTTGTTCACGAGCAGTACTTC.

V usage is TRBV4-1 and J usage is TRBJ1-3, with TRBD1 as a possible D gene (5 bases). CDR3 size: 17 residues. The germline CDR1 and CDR2 sequences are MGHRA and YSYEKL. V lost 0 bases to trimming and J lost 4 bases, with 16 bases between them. CDR3 in amino acids: CASSQEGLGQGGNTIYF. As DNA, the CDR3 is TGCGCCAGCAGCCAAGAGGGATTAGGGCAGGGAGGAAACACCATATATTTT.

The V and J genes are TRBV2 and TRBJ1-2; possible D gene TRBD1, 5 bases. Germline V gene data show CDR1 as SNHLY and CDR2 as FYNNEI. The V and J ends lost 5 bases and 8 bases respectively, with 24 bases between them. This CDR3 is built from 16 residues. CDR3 bases: TGTGCCAGCAGTCGAAGGGGAGGGTTGGGGGATGCGGGCTACACCTTC. Translating gives CASSRRGGLGDAGYTF. Looking up the rest from reference TRBV2 and TRBJ1-2 gives the full variable domain: EPEVTQTPSHQVTQMGQEVILRCVPISNHLYFYWYRQILGQKVEFLVSFYNNEISEKSEIFDDQFSVERPDGSNFTLKIRSTKLEDSAMYFCASSRRGGLGDAGYTFGSGTRLTVV.

The chain is built from TRBV5-1 and TRBJ2-3, with 9 bases lining up with TRBD1. CDR3 length: 14 residues. CDR1 and CDR2 from the germline V gene are SGHRS and YFSETQ. The V and J ends lost 3 bases and 5 bases, in that order; junction bases with no gene match: 4. CDR3 in DNA: TGCGCCAGCAGCTCTACAGGGGGCAGAGATACGCAGTATTTT. Translating gives CASSSTGGRDTQYF.

The chain is built from TRBV30 and TRBJ2-3; TRBD2 is a possible D gene (5 bases). Trimming shortened V by 7 bases and J by 4 bases, and 18 bases separated the two germline ends. The CDR3 spans 14 residues. The germline gives CDR1 GTSNPN, CDR2 SVGIG (reference sequence). CDR3 sequence (DNA): TGTGCCTCGATTGCGAGGGCCCAGGCAGATACGCAGTATTTT. This sequence encodes CASIARAQADTQYF.

The rearrangement joins TRBV11-2 to TRBJ1-1; 7 bases match TRBD1. This CDR3 region has 12 residues. Per the germline V gene, CDR1 is SGHAT and CDR2 is FQNNGV. The junction had 5 bases not matched to a gene; V was cut back by 5 bases and J by 8 bases. As DNA, the CDR3 is TGTGCCAGCAGCCAACACAGGGGCGAAGCTTTCTTT. This encodes CASSQHRGEAFF.

The rearrangement uses TRBV29-1 and TRBJ2-2; 12 bases line up with TRBD2. V shed 0 bases, J shed 8 bases, and the junction held 7 bases outside the gene matches. Germline values: CDR1 SQVTM, CDR2 ANQGSEA. The CDR3 sequence is 16 residues long. The CDR3 DNA follows: TGCAGCGTTGAAGACCCTAGCGGGAGGGCCTCGGGGGAGCTGTTTTTT. Protein product: CSVEDPSGRASGELFF.

V and J are TRBV5-4 and TRBJ2-7; 15 nucleotides align to TRBD2. The CDR3 has 16 residues. Trimming cost V 4 bases and J 11 bases; bases outside gene matches: 13. Germline CDR1 and CDR2: SGHNT and YYREEE (reference sequence). CDR3 nucleotides: TGTGCCAGCAGCGAGCACGGGACTAGCGGGGGGCTAGGGGAGTACTTC. Encoded protein: CASSEHGTSGGLGEYF.